Below, one TCR beta chain is given with its context. Its antigen remains unknown. These data are taken from a study of T cell responses to AZD1222 COVID-19 vaccine. Study results and limitations: Of spike-specific TCRs, nearly half reportedly target regions left unmutated in variants. Spike was spanned by vaccine-associated CD4 TCRs, with dominance at 160-218 and 743-854. There were mostly white British donors and more females than males, and clonal diversity was possibly underestimated.

Repertoires were generated with immunoSEQ multiplex PCR, while TCRdb's copy carries only in-frame clones and drops some. The sample comprises about 120,000 clones, about 90% of which are singletons, and approximately 8.4% rests with the top ten. The clonotype comes from an adult in good health. The sample here was peripheral blood, taken on day 0 of AZD1222 vaccination.

The CDR3 loop reads CASSFSTSGSGELFF. The CDR3 DNA is TGTGCCAGCAGTTTTTCGACTAGCGGGTCCGGGGAGCTGTTTTTT. The J gene is TRBJ2-2, the V gene TRBV27; TRBD2 matches 10 bases. V shed 3 bases, J shed 6 bases, and the junction held 4 bases outside the gene matches. The CDR3 has 15 amino acids. In germline, CDR1 is MNHEY, CDR2 SMNVEV (reference sequence).